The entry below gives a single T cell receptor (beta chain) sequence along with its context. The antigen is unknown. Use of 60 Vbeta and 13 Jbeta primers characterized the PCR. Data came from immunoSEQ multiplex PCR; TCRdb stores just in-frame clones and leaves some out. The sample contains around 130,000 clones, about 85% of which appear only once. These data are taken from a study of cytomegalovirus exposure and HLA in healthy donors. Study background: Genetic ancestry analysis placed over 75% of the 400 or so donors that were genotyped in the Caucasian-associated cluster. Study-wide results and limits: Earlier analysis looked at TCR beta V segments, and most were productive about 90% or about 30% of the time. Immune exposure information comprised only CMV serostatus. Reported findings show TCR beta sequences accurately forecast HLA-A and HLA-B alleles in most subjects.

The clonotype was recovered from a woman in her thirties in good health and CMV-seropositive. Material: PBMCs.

The CDR3 is CASSFRDYGYTF. In DNA form, the CDR3 reads TGTGCCAGCAGTTTCCGAGACTATGGCTACACCTTC. The chain is built from TRBV28 and TRBJ1-2; no clear D gene. The CDR3 contains 12 residues. Trimming removed 3 bases from V and 3 bases from J, with 5 bases in between. From germline, CDR1 is MDHEN and CDR2 SYDVKM.